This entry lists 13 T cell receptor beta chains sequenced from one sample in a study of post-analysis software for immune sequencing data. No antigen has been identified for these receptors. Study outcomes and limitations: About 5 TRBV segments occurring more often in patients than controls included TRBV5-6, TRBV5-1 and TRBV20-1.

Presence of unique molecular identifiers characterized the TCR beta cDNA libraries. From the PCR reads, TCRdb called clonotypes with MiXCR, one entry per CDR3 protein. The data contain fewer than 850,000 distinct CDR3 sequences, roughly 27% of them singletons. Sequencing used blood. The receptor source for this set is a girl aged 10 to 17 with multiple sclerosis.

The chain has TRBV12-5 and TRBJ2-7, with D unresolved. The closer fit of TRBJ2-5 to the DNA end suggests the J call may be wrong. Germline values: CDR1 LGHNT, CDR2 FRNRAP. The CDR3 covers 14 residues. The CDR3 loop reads CASGLGTVQETQYF. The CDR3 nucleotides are TGTGCTAGTGGTTTGGGGACGGTTCAAGAGACCCAGTACTTC.

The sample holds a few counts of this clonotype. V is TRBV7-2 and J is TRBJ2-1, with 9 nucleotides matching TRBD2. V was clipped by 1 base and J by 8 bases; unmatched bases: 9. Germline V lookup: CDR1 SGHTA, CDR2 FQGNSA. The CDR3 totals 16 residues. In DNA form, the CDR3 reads TGTGCCAGCAGCTTAGTTCCAGCGGGAGGCCGGGATGAGCAGTTCTTC. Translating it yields CASSLVPAGGRDEQFF. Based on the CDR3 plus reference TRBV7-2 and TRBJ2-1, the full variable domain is GAGVSQSPSNKVTEKGKDVELRCDPISGHTALYWYRQSLGQGLEFLIYFQGNSAPDKSGLPSDRFSAERTGGSVSTLTIQRTQQEDSAVYLCASSLVPAGGRDEQFFGPGTRLTVL.

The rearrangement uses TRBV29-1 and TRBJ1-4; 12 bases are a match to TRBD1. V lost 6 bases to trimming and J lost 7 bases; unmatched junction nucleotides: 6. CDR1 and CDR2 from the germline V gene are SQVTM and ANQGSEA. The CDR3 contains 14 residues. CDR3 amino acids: CSVRGQGAREKLFF. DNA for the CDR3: TGCAGCGTGCGGGGACAGGGGGCGCGTGAAAAACTGTTTTTT. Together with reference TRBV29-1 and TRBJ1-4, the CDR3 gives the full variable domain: SAVISQKPSRDICQRGTSLTIQCQVDSQVTMMFWYRQQPGQSLTLIATANQGSEATYESGFVIDKFPISRPNLTFSTLTVSNMSPEDSSIYLCSVRGQGAREKLFFGSGTQLSVL.

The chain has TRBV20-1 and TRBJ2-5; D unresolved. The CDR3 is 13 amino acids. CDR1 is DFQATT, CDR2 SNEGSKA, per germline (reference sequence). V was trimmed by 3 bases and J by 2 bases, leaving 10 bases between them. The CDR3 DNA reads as TGCAGTGCTAGTGTAACTGTTCAAGAGACCCAGTACTTC. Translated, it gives CSASVTVQETQYF.

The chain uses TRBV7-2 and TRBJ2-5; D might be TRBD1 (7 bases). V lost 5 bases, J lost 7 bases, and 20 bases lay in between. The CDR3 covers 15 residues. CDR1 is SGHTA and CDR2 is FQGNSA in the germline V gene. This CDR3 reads CASSRQGVEGGTQYF. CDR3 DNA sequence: TGTGCCAGCAGCCGACAGGGAGTAGAGGGGGGGACCCAGTACTTC.

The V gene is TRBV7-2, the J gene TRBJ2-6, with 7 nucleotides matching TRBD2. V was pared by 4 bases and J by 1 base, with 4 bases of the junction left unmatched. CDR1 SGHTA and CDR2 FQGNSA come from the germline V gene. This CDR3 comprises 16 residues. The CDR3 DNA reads TGTGCCAGCAGCTCCTGGGGGGGGTCTGGGGCCAACGTCCTGACTTTC. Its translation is CASSSWGGSGANVLTF.

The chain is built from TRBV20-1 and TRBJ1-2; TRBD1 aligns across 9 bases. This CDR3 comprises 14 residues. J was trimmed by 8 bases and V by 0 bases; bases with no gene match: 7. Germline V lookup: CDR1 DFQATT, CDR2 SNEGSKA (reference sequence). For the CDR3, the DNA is TGCAGTGCTAGAGATACGGGACAGGGCAGCGGCTACACCTTC. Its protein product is CSARDTGQGSGYTF.

The DNA of the CDR3 is TGTGCCAGCAGTTCCACAGGGGGAAGCTCCTACAATGAGCAGTTCTTC. Amino acid sequence: CASSSTGGSSYNEQFF. This chain connects TRBV28 to TRBJ2-1; 8 bases are a match to TRBD1. CDR1 is MDHEN and CDR2 is SYDVKM in the germline V gene. This CDR3 has 16 residues. J lost 0 bases, V lost 4 bases, and 5 bases had no gene match.

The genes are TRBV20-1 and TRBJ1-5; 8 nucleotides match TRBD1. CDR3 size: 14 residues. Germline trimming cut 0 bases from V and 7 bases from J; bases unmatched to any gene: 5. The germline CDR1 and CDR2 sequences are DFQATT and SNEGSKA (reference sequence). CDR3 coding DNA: TGCAGTGCTAGAGATCGCAGGGGGCCCCAGCCCCAGCATTTT. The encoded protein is CSARDRRGPQPQHF.

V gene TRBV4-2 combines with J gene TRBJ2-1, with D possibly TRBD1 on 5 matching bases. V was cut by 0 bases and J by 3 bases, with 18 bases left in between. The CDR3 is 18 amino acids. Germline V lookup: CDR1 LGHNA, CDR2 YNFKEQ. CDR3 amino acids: CASSQDAGDRAYYNEQFF. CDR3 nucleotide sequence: TGTGCCAGCAGCCAAGATGCCGGTGACAGAGCGTACTACAATGAGCAGTTCTTC.

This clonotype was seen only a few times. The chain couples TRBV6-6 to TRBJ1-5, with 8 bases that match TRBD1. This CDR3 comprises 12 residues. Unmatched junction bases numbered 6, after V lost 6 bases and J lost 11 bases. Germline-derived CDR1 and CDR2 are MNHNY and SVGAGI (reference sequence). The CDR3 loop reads CASRPDRGAQHF. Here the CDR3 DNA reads TGTGCCAGCAGGCCAGACAGGGGAGCCCAGCATTTT.

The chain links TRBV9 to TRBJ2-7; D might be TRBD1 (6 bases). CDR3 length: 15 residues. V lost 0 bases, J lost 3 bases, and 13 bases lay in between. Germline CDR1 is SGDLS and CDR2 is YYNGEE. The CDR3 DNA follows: TGTGCCAGCAGCGTAGCGACAGGAAATAACTACGAGCAGTACGTC. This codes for CASSVATGNNYEQYV.

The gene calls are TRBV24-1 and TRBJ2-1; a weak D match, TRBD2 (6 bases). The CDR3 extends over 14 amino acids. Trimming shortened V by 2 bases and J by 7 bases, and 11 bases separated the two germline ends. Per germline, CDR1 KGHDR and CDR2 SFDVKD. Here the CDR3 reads CATSDSRRVNEQFF. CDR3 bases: TGTGCCACCAGTGATTCCCGGAGGGTGAATGAGCAGTTCTTC.